This TCR beta chain emerged from a study of identical twins. Study results and caveats: The more abundant beta clonotypes in cord blood had fewer insertions, and memory repertoires did not show this.

With template switching, a universal primer site was added, and the cDNA carried unique molecular identifiers. TCRdb independently ran MiXCR on the 5' RACE reads; one entry per CDR3 protein. Of roughly 1.6 million distinct CDR3 sequences listed, more than 30% were seen once; the top ten hold about 0.25%. The CDR3 extends over 14 amino acids. V trimming: 6 bases; J trimming: 0 bases; junction bases outside the gene matches: 3. Germline assignment: CDR1 SQVTM and CDR2 ANQGSEA. In regard to this clonotype: Its specificity is unknown.

The chain combines TRBV29-1 with TRBJ2-3; 10 bases line up with TRBD2. The receptor was derived from a newborn girl in good health. Input material: cord blood. CDR3 DNA sequence: TGCAGCGTCTTACTAGCGGGGAGCACAGATACGCAGTATTTT. This codes for CSVLLAGSTDTQYF.